These T cell receptor beta chains were read from a single sample in a study of blood T cell repertoires in COVID-19. TCRdb's table, derived via immunoSEQ multiplex PCR, lists solely in-frame clones and lacks some. The profile shows about 400,000 clones, roughly 86% of them singletons. The sample comprised PBMCs or T cells enriched from blood (not recorded which). The receptor set was obtained from a woman in her thirties or forties with acute COVID-19. Both conserved end residues are part of each CDR3. Each record gives: D gene, J gene, V gene, CDR3 protein. D genes are given only for firm matches.

>TRBD1|TRBJ1-2|TRBV29-1
CSVPSPGTGGGYTF
>NA|TRBJ1-2|TRBV6-5
CASSFIPQGSGGYTF
>NA|TRBJ1-4|TRBV19
CASSISMAEKLFF
>NA|TRBJ1-1|TRBV3-1/TRBV3-2
CASSQLGATEAFF
>TRBD1|TRBJ2-7|TRBV6-6
CASSYKRQGDEQYF
>TRBD1|TRBJ1-2|TRBV19
CASSILGDSSNGYTF
>NA|TRBJ2-1|TRBV29-1
CSAATEPGSYNEQFF
>NA|TRBJ1-2|TRBV12-3/TRBV12-4
CASGTQGTYGYTF
>TRBD1|TRBJ1-1|TRBV2
CASRRQGEAFF
>NA|TRBJ1-2|TRBV5-1
CASSLGQGGSDGYTF
>NA|TRBJ1-5|TRBV19
CASRPMDRASNQPQHF